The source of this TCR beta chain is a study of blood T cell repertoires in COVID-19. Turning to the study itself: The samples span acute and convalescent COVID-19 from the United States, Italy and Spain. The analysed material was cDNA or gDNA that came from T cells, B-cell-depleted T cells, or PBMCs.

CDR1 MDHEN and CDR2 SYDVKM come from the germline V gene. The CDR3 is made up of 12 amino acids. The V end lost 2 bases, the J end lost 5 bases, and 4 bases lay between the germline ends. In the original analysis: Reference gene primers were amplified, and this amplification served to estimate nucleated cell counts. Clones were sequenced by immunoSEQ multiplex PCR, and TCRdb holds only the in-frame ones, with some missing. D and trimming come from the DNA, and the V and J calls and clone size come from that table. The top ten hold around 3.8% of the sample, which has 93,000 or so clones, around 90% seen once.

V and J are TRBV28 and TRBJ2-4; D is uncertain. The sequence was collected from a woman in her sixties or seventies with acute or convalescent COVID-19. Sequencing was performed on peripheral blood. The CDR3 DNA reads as TGTGCCAGCAGTTTAGCGGAAAACATTCAGTACTTC. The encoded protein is CASSLAENIQYF.